Given below is one T cell receptor (beta chain) in context. Its antigen is unknown. This CDR3 is 13 amino acids long. Trimming took off 8 bases at V and 2 bases at J, with 13 bases between the two ends. CDR1 and CDR2 from the germline V gene are SNHLY and FYNNEI. These data come from a study of T cell responses to AZD1222 COVID-19 vaccine. Study-wide points: Clonal diversity may have been underestimated, and the donors were mostly white British, with more females than males.

Libraries were prepared by immunoSEQ multiplex PCR; TCRdb keeps only in-frame clonotypes and omits some of them. The sample carries some 180,000 clones, roughly 89% recorded once. This chain connects TRBV2 to TRBJ2-7; tentatively, D is TRBD1 (5 bases). The receptor's source is an adult in good health. Sequenced material: peripheral blood, taken on day 0 of AZD1222 vaccination. The CDR3 protein is CASQKYRTYEQYF. The DNA for the CDR3 is TGTGCCAGCCAGAAGTACAGGACCTACGAGCAGTACTTC.